What follows are 24 T cell receptor beta chains derived from one specimen sequenced in a study of shared clonotypes between healthy human individuals. Sequenced by immunoSEQ multiplex PCR; TCRdb stores in-frame clones only, minus some. The sample yields more than 2 million clones, roughly 95% seen once. Specimen: naive CD4+ T cells sorted from blood. The subset is: CD45RA+ positively selected. These receptors were taken from a man between 18 and 35 years old in good health.

The chain uses TRBV10-1 and TRBJ2-7; 9 nucleotides agree with TRBD1. This CDR3 has 15 residues. CDR1 WNHNN and CDR2 SYGVQD come from the germline V gene (reference sequence). V trimming: 3 bases; J trimming: 4 bases; junction bases outside the gene matches: 7. The CDR3 loop reads CASSEGTGRLYEQYF. For the CDR3, the DNA is TGCGCCAGCAGTGAAGGGACAGGGCGACTTTACGAGCAGTACTTC.

This clone was seen just once. The chain recombines TRBV29-1 with TRBJ2-7; TRBD1 agrees at 8 bases. The CDR3 spans 13 residues. CDR1 is SQVTM and CDR2 is ANQGSEA in the germline V gene. After removal of 4 bases from V and 4 bases from J, the junction contained 6 bases not matched to a gene. The CDR3 region has the DNA TGCAGCGTTGTTTTAGACAGGGGTTACGAGCAGTACTTC. It yields the protein CSVVLDRGYEQYF.

The chain employs TRBV19 and TRBJ2-2; possible D gene TRBD2, 5 bases. Germline-derived CDR1 and CDR2 are LNHDA and SQIVND (reference sequence). The germline V and J ends were trimmed by 9 bases and 1 base, with 12 bases remaining between them. The CDR3 spans 14 residues. As DNA, the CDR3 is TGTGCCAGCCGAACTAGTCTGAACACCGGGGAGCTGTTTTTT. Translated: CASRTSLNTGELFF.

DNA of the CDR3: TGTGCCAGCAGCGACACACCGAACGCACTAGGAGGTTCCTACAATGAGCAGTTCTTC. Its translation: CASSDTPNALGGSYNEQFF. The V gene is TRBV7-9, the J gene TRBJ2-1; D might be TRBD2 (5 bases). The V and J ends lost 5 bases and 1 base respectively, with 24 bases between them. Germline V gene data show CDR1 as SEHNR and CDR2 as FQNEAQ (reference sequence). CDR3 length: 19 residues.

The rearrangement links TRBV6-1 to TRBJ2-5; D is uncertain. V dropped 4 bases and J dropped 3 bases, with 9 bases sitting between them. The CDR3 length is 13 residues. Germline V gene sequence: CDR1 MNHNS, CDR2 SASEGT. CDR3 sequence: CASSGHFKETQYF. CDR3 bases: TGTGCCAGCAGTGGACACTTTAAAGAGACCCAGTACTTC.

Note on this clone: Other DNA sequences from this sample encode an identical CDR3 as well. The CDR3 loop reads CSVGRGTYEQYF. The CDR3, as DNA: TGCAGCGTTGGAAGGGGAACCTACGAGCAGTACTTC. The chain has TRBV29-1 and TRBJ2-7; possibly TRBD1 for D (5 bases). Germline V gene sequence: CDR1 SQVTM, CDR2 ANQGSEA. The CDR3 runs 12 residues. The ends were cut back, 4 bases at V and 2 bases at J, with 9 bases in the middle.

V is TRBV9 and J is TRBJ2-1, with D unresolved. Trimming removed 3 bases from V and 2 bases from J, with 9 bases in between. The germline V gene encodes CDR1 SGDLS and CDR2 YYNGEE. This CDR3 is built from 14 residues. This chain's CDR3 is CASSARWPYNEQFF. In DNA, the CDR3 is TGTGCCAGCAGCGCCCGATGGCCCTACAATGAGCAGTTCTTC.

The V call is TRBV20-1, the J call TRBJ2-5, with TRBD1 as a possible D gene (6 bases). Germline CDR1 reads DFQATT; CDR2 reads SNEGSKA (reference sequence). The CDR3 runs 9 residues. The CDR3 protein is CRGGKTQYF. DNA for the CDR3: TGCAGAGGGGGAAAGACCCAGTACTTC.

This clone was seen only once. This chain uses TRBV30 with TRBJ1-3, with TRBD1 matching 10 bases. The V and J ends lost 4 bases and 3 bases, in that order; junction bases with no gene match: 12. CDR1 is GTSNPN and CDR2 is SVGIG in the germline V gene (reference sequence). The CDR3 consists of 17 residues. This CDR3 is CAWTGSRQGALGNTIYF. As DNA, the CDR3 is TGTGCCTGGACCGGAAGCAGACAGGGGGCGCTTGGAAACACCATATATTTT.

The V gene is TRBV30, the J gene TRBJ2-5; unclear D gene. CDR3 length equals 10 residues. The germline V gene has CDR1 GTSNPN and CDR2 SVGIG (reference sequence). Trimming shortened V by 0 bases and J by 7 bases, and 3 bases separated the two germline ends. The CDR3 DNA follows: TGTGCCTGGAGTGTAGTGACCCAGTACTTC. This gives the protein CAWSVVTQYF.

The CDR3 DNA reads as TGTGCCAGCAGTCTGACAAGGACGAACACTGAAGCTTTCTTT. Protein: CASSLTRTNTEAFF. V and J are TRBV6-1 and TRBJ1-1; D is undetermined. V gave up 5 bases and J gave up 1 base, with 11 bases separating them. From germline, CDR1 is MNHNS and CDR2 SASEGT. The CDR3 sequence is 14 residues long.

For the CDR3, the DNA is TGTGCCAGTAGTAATGGGGCAGGGGTCAATCAGCCCCAGCATTTT. Translated, it gives CASSNGAGVNQPQHF. This sequence joins TRBV19 and TRBJ1-5; D possibly corresponds to TRBD1 (6 bases). The CDR3 is 15 residues long. V was trimmed by 4 bases and J by 3 bases, leaving 13 bases between them. Germline V gene sequence: CDR1 LNHDA, CDR2 SQIVND (reference sequence).

As for this clone: Possible read error: a much larger clone is one base away. Other DNA sequences in this specimen translate into the identical CDR3. The genes are TRBV13 and TRBJ2-5, with D possibly being TRBD1 (5 bases). Per germline, CDR1 PRHDT and CDR2 FYEKMQ (reference sequence). The germline V and J ends were trimmed by 4 bases and 5 bases, with 5 bases remaining between them. This CDR3 spans 11 amino acids. CDR3 protein: CASSSGETQYF. The CDR3 region has the DNA TGTGCCAGCAGCTCAGGGGAGACCCAGTACTTC.

The gene calls are TRBV2 and TRBJ1-2; 9 nucleotides match TRBD1. CDR1 is SNHLY and CDR2 is FYNNEI in the germline V gene. The CDR3 sequence is 14 residues long. The ends lost 6 bases at V and 4 bases at J; junction bases unmatched: 6. CDR3 amino acids: CASSAGTGPYGYTF. The DNA of the CDR3 is TGTGCCAGCAGCGCTGGGACAGGGCCCTATGGCTACACCTTC.

The chain is built from TRBV18 and TRBJ2-5, with D hard to call. The V gene lost 2 bases and the J gene lost 2 bases, with 9 bases spanning the gap. The CDR3 sequence is 14 residues long. CDR1 and CDR2 (germline): KGHSH, LQKENI. CDR3 in DNA: TGTGCCAGCTCACCAGGGATCCCGCAAGAGACCCAGTACTTC. The encoded protein is CASSPGIPQETQYF.

On this clone: In the same sample, other DNA sequences code for this CDR3. This chain uses TRBV30 with TRBJ1-1, with no clear D. V lost 3 bases, J lost 0 bases, and 11 bases lay in between. Germline values: CDR1 GTSNPN, CDR2 SVGIG (reference sequence). CDR3 length: 14 residues. The CDR3 here is CAWSLGGLNTEAFF. CDR3 in DNA: TGTGCCTGGAGCTTGGGAGGGTTGAACACTGAAGCTTTCTTT.

The table lists this clone with a count of one. The chain is built from TRBV5-1 and TRBJ1-5; the match to TRBD1 covers 7 bases. The junction had 5 bases not matched to a gene; V was cut back by 4 bases and J by 1 base. The germline V gene has CDR1 SGHRS and CDR2 YFSETQ. The CDR3 has 15 amino acids. For the CDR3, the DNA is TGCGCCAGCAGCGGGGACAGTACGAGCAATCAGCCCCAGCATTTT. It translates to CASSGDSTSNQPQHF.

CDR3 amino acids: CASSLVGKETQYF. For the CDR3, the DNA is TGTGCCAGCAGCTTAGTTGGCAAAGAGACCCAGTACTTC. The chain employs TRBV7-2 and TRBJ2-5; unclear D gene. Deletions cut 1 base from V and 3 bases from J, with 6 bases between. The germline V gene has CDR1 SGHTA and CDR2 FQGNSA. The CDR3 extends over 13 amino acids. Supplemented by reference TRBV7-2 and TRBJ2-5, the full variable domain reads GAGVSQSPSNKVTEKGKDVELRCDPISGHTALYWYRQSLGQGLEFLIYFQGNSAPDKSGLPSDRFSAERTGGSVSTLTIQRTQQEDSAVYLCASSLVGKETQYFGPGTRLLVL.

The chain uses TRBV20-1 and TRBJ2-5, with D unclear. Looked up from germline, CDR1 is DFQATT and CDR2 is SNEGSKA (reference sequence). V was trimmed by 6 bases and J by 3 bases, leaving 5 bases between them. There are 10 residues in the CDR3. CDR3 bases: TGCAGTGCCCCCAAAGAGACCCAGTACTTC. It yields the protein CSAPKETQYF.

On this clone: The same CDR3 can be traced to other DNA sequences in this sample. This rearrangement joins TRBV19 to TRBJ1-1, with TRBD1 as a possible D gene (5 bases). Deletions cut 5 bases from V and 0 bases from J, with 7 bases between. CDR1 and CDR2 (germline): LNHDA, SQIVND (reference sequence). CDR3 length equals 13 residues. CDR3 DNA sequence: TGTGCCAGTAGTTCAGGGATGAACACTGAAGCTTTCTTT. This translates into CASSSGMNTEAFF.

The chain links TRBV2 to TRBJ1-5; D not certain. The V end was cut by 8 bases, the J end by 0 bases, with 11 bases between. Per germline, CDR1 SNHLY and CDR2 FYNNEI. The CDR3 contains 14 residues. This chain's CDR3 is CASGRTISNQPQHF. CDR3 DNA: TGTGCCAGCGGACGGACGATTAGCAATCAGCCCCAGCATTTT.

Regarding this clone: Distinct nucleotide sequences in the sample also encode this CDR3. The gene calls are TRBV15 and TRBJ1-6; tentatively, D is TRBD1 (5 bases). The CDR3 contains 14 residues. V shed 0 bases and J shed 10 bases, with 10 bases lying between them. The germline gives CDR1 LNHNV, CDR2 YYDKDF (reference sequence). CDR3 bases: TGTGCCACCAGCAGAGACAGGGTAGGATCACCCCTCCACTTT. Translation: CATSRDRVGSPLHF.

V gene TRBV2 combines with J gene TRBJ1-2, with no clear D. The CDR3 is 14 residues long. The germline V and J ends were trimmed by 6 bases and 1 base, with 12 bases remaining between them. Germline V gene lookup returns CDR1 SNHLY and CDR2 FYNNEI. CDR3 sequence: CASRDGRGNYGYTF. CDR3 DNA: TGTGCCAGCAGGGACGGCCGGGGTAACTATGGCTACACCTTC.

The genes are TRBV6-1 and TRBJ2-7; a weak D match, TRBD2 (5 bases). The CDR3 extends over 15 amino acids. The germline gives CDR1 MNHNS, CDR2 SASEGT. V lost 3 bases, J lost 1 base, and 13 bases lay in between. DNA of the CDR3: TGTGCCAGCAGTGACCCGGGAAAGGTATCCTACGAGCAGTACTTC. It specifies CASSDPGKVSYEQYF.